This T cell receptor beta chain was sequenced during a study of T-cell reconstitution after alpha-beta-depleted transplantation in children. Study observations and caveats: In patients about two months after transplant, alpha-beta T cells reportedly arose from several hundred expanded graft clones. It was surviving recipient T cells and thymic progenitors that gave some patients high TCRbeta diversity at day 60. T-cell numbers and diversity one year post-transplant derived largely from freshly generated T cells.

This clonotype appeared many times. Antigen unknown. V was trimmed by 0 bases and J by 0 bases, leaving 7 bases between them. This CDR3 is built from 14 residues. Germline V lookup: CDR1 SGDLS, CDR2 YYNGEE. The authors prepared the TCRbeta library with unique molecular identifiers. MiXCR, run by TCRdb on the PCR reads, gives a single entry per CDR3 protein. The repertoire holds around 250,000 distinct CDR3 sequences, with about 25% as singletons. Sequenced material: PBMCs, taken before TCRalphabeta/CD19-depleted stem cell transplant. This receptor was identified in a girl aged 2-10 years with Fanconi anemia, due to receive a stem cell transplant. V gene TRBV9 combines with J gene TRBJ2-7; D unclear. The CDR3: CASSVGTNSYEQYF. The DNA of the CDR3 is TGTGCCAGCAGCGTAGGGACGAACTCCTACGAGCAGTACTTC.